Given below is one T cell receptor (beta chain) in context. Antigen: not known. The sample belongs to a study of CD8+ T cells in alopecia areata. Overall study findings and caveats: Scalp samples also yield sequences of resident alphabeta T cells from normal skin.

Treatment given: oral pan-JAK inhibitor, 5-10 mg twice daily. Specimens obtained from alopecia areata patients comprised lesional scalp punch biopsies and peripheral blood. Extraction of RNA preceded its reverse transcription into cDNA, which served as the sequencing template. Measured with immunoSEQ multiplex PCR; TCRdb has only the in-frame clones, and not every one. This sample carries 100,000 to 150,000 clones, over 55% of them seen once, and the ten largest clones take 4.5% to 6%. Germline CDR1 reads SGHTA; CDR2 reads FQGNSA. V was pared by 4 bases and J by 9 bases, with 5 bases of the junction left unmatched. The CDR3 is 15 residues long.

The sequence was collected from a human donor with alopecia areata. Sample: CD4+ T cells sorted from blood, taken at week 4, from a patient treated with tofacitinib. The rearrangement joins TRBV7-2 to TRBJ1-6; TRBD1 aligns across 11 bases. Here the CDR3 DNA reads TGTGCCAGCAGCTACGGACAGGGGGCTGGTTCACCCCTCCACTTT. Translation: CASSYGQGAGSPLHF.